The 27 T cell receptor beta chains below were found in one sample sequenced in a study of T cell responses to AZD1222 COVID-19 vaccine (dated by TCRdb to the early 2020s). Per the publication, the time point label means: baseline before first vaccination. Receptor libraries were prepared by the immunoSEQ multiplex PCR assay. The table comes from immuneACCESS by way of TCRdb, which keeps in-frame sequences with V and J called. Part of the clones is missing from these tables; in studies checked, under half for an unresolved V gene and the rest for unknown reasons. The sample table lists roughly 100,000 clones, under 90% of them with a count of one. The ten largest clonotypes hold about 4.9% of the sample. The sample in question was peripheral blood, obtained on day 0 of AZD1222 vaccination. These receptors were collected from an adult in good health.

This chain joins TRBV3-1 (or the pseudogene TRBV3-2) and TRBJ1-1; possible D gene TRBD1, 5 bases. V was cut by 4 bases and J by 8 bases, with 11 bases left in between. CDR3 size: 12 residues. Germline values: CDR1 LGHDT, CDR2 YNNKEL (reference sequence). CDR3 residues: CASSPHGAEAFF. The CDR3 DNA reads TGTGCCAGCAGCCCCCATGGGGCGGAAGCTTTCTTT.

This chain joins TRBV6-6 and TRBJ1-1, with D unresolved. In germline, CDR1 is MNHNY, CDR2 SVGAGI (reference sequence). V was pared by 2 bases and J by 1 base, with 5 bases between. The CDR3 consists of 13 residues. CDR3 in amino acids: CASSYAENTEAFF. The CDR3, as DNA: TGTGCCAGCAGTTACGCTGAGAACACTGAAGCTTTCTTT.

The chain links TRBV2 to TRBJ1-4; 7 nucleotides agree with TRBD1. CDR1 is SNHLY, CDR2 FYNNEI, per germline. The trim removed 8 bases at V and 3 bases at J, leaving 6 bases unmatched. The CDR3 consists of 14 residues. The CDR3 nucleotides are TGTGCCAGCGGGGACAGACACTCTAATGAAAAACTGTTTTTT. It codes for CASGDRHSNEKLFF.

With respect to this clone: The same CDR3 arises from other DNA sequences in this sample as well. V is TRBV5-4 and J is TRBJ2-5; TRBD2 matches at 11 bases. CDR1 SGHNT and CDR2 YYREEE come from the germline V gene (reference sequence). The CDR3 is 14 residues long. V gave up 4 bases and J gave up 5 bases; unmatched junction bases: 4. The CDR3 coding sequence is TGTGCCAGCAGCCTAGCGGGAGGAGGGGAGACCCAGTACTTC. Translating it yields CASSLAGGGETQYF.

Remarks on this clone: Other DNA sequences within the sample encode an identical CDR3. This sequence joins TRBV11-2 and TRBJ1-1; TRBD1 matches 8 bases. The CDR3 has 14 amino acids. Germline-derived CDR1 and CDR2 are SGHAT and FQNNGV. J was trimmed by 1 base and V by 3 bases; bases with no gene match: 1. The CDR3 DNA sequence: TGTGCCAGCAGCTTCGGACAGGGGAACACTGAAGCTTTCTTT. This encodes CASSFGQGNTEAFF.

V is TRBV7-2 and J is TRBJ2-5, with D unclear. The CDR3 is 16 residues long. V lost 3 bases to trimming and J lost 3 bases, with 17 bases between them. In germline, CDR1 is SGHTA, CDR2 FQGNSA. The CDR3 nucleotides are TGTGCCAGCAGCTTTCAAGGTTCAGGTGTAAAAGAGACCCAGTACTTC. It is translated as CASSFQGSGVKETQYF.

CDR3 nucleotides: TGCGCCAGCAGCCAAGATGAGCGGCAGAGACCCTACGAGCAGTACTTC. Its protein is CASSQDERQRPYEQYF. The J gene is TRBJ2-7, the V gene TRBV4-1; possible D gene TRBD2, 5 bases. The CDR3 length is 16 residues. Trimming removed 0 bases at V and 2 bases at J, with 14 bases between. Per the germline V gene, CDR1 is MGHRA and CDR2 is YSYEKL.

The chain joins TRBV10-3 to TRBJ2-2; weak D call: TRBD1 (6 bases). Germline V gene sequence: CDR1 ENHRY, CDR2 SYGVKD. Trimming removed 11 bases at V and 2 bases at J, with 18 bases between. The CDR3 spans 15 residues. The CDR3 DNA sequence: TGTGCCGCCGCCAAACAGGGCGCTAACACCGGGGAGCTGTTTTTT. As protein: CAAAKQGANTGELFF.

This clone was detected only once. The chain is built from TRBV20-1 and TRBJ2-5; D is unclear. Looked up from germline, CDR1 is DFQATT and CDR2 is SNEGSKA (reference sequence). Trimming stripped 7 bases from V and 2 bases from J, with 5 bases between. The CDR3 is made up of 10 amino acids. The CDR3 is CSGLQETQYF. Written as DNA, the CDR3 is TGCAGTGGCTTACAAGAGACCCAGTACTTC.

Comment on this clone: Different DNA sequences within this sample yield the same CDR3. CDR3 DNA sequence: TGTGCCAGCAGTTACTCCCTAGCGGGAGGCTCCTACGAGCAGTACTTC. It codes for CASSYSLAGGSYEQYF. The chain uses TRBV6-5 and TRBJ2-7; 11 nucleotides line up with TRBD2. The V and J ends lost 0 bases and 0 bases, in that order; junction bases with no gene match: 1. CDR3 size: 16 residues. The germline gives CDR1 MNHEY, CDR2 SVGAGI.

This clone has only one observation. The rearrangement uses TRBV27 and TRBJ1-4; the match to TRBD1 covers 9 bases. V trimming: 6 bases; J trimming: 2 bases; junction bases outside the gene matches: 4. CDR3 length: 15 amino acids. The germline gives CDR1 MNHEY, CDR2 SMNVEV (reference sequence). Here the CDR3 reads CASRWTGATNEKLFF. For the CDR3, the DNA is TGTGCCAGCAGGTGGACAGGGGCCACTAATGAAAAACTGTTTTTT.

V usage is TRBV10-2 and J usage is TRBJ2-2, with 7 bases aligning to TRBD1. From germline, CDR1 is WSHSY and CDR2 SAAADI. This CDR3 is 14 amino acids long. Trimming at V came to 3 bases and at J to 6 bases, leaving 4 bases not matched to a gene. The CDR3 reads CASSEWQGAGELFF. The CDR3 DNA reads TGCGCCAGCAGTGAATGGCAGGGGGCCGGGGAGCTGTTTTTT.

The sample holds one count of this clone. The chain joins TRBV10-3 to TRBJ1-2; 10 nucleotides line up with TRBD1. This CDR3 has 13 residues. CDR1 and CDR2 (germline): ENHRY, SYGVKD. The junction had 4 bases not matched to a gene; V was cut back by 8 bases and J by 4 bases. The CDR3 bases are TGTGCCATCCAGACAGGGGGCAGCTATGGCTACACCTTC. Residues: CAIQTGGSYGYTF.

The CDR3 sequence: CASSFTGGANTGELFF. CDR3 nucleotides: TGTGCCAGCAGCTTCACAGGGGGCGCGAACACCGGGGAGCTGTTTTTT. The J gene is TRBJ2-2, the V gene TRBV5-5; 9 bases agree with TRBD1. The V segment lost 2 bases and the J segment 0 bases; nucleotides outside the gene matches: 2. Germline loops: CDR1 SGHKS, CDR2 YYEKEE (reference sequence). There are 16 residues in the CDR3.

J is TRBJ1-2 and V is TRBV6-5; D may be TRBD1 (5 bases). The germline V gene encodes CDR1 MNHEY and CDR2 SVGAGI. V was cut by 2 bases and J by 3 bases, with 10 bases left in between. CDR3 length equals 14 residues. DNA for the CDR3: TGTGCCAGCAGTTACGGTACAGGCGACTATGGCTACACCTTC. Translation gives CASSYGTGDYGYTF.

The chain couples TRBV15 to TRBJ1-2, with 8 positions matching TRBD1. Trimming cost V 1 base and J 2 bases; bases outside gene matches: 3. Germline lookup yields CDR1 LNHNV and CDR2 YYDKDF (reference sequence). This CDR3 has 15 residues. The chain's CDR3 is CATSRVQGANYGYTF. In DNA, the CDR3 is TGTGCCACCAGCAGAGTGCAGGGGGCAAACTATGGCTACACCTTC.

The count of this clone is one. The V call is TRBV5-1, the J call TRBJ2-5; D call uncertain. Trimming stripped 3 bases from V and 1 base from J, with 13 bases between. CDR1 is SGHRS and CDR2 is YFSETQ in the germline V gene. The CDR3 is 15 amino acids. For the CDR3, the DNA is TGCGCCAGCAGCTCCCAGCACAGAGTCCAAGAGACCCAGTACTTC. As protein: CASSSQHRVQETQYF.

J is TRBJ2-5 and V is TRBV11-2; D may be TRBD1 (6 bases). The CDR3 is 17 amino acids. Germline V gene lookup returns CDR1 SGHAT and CDR2 FQNNGV. Trimming removed 5 bases at V and 0 bases at J, with 19 bases between. DNA of the CDR3: TGTGCCAGCAGCAATTCCAGGGGACCGAAGTACCAAGAGACCCAGTACTTC. Protein: CASSNSRGPKYQETQYF.

The rearrangement links TRBV7-6 to TRBJ2-7; 8 bases fit TRBD2. V trimming: 5 bases; J trimming: 3 bases; junction bases outside the gene matches: 18. The length of the CDR3 is 18 residues. CDR1 and CDR2 (germline): SGHVS, FNYEAQ. In DNA, the CDR3 is TGTGCCAGCAGCCTACAAACAGGGAGCGGGAGAGGATTCTACGAGCAGTACTTC. Translating gives CASSLQTGSGRGFYEQYF.

The chain joins TRBV7-2 to TRBJ2-3; TRBD1 is a possible D gene (6 bases). Trimming took off 6 bases at V and 0 bases at J, with 13 bases between the two ends. From germline, CDR1 is SGHTA and CDR2 FQGNSA. The CDR3 spans 15 residues. The CDR3 here is CASSKNRASTDTQYF. CDR3 DNA sequence: TGTGCCAGCAGTAAAAACAGGGCGAGCACAGATACGCAGTATTTT. Together with reference TRBV7-2 and TRBJ2-3, the CDR3 gives the full variable domain: GAGVSQSPSNKVTEKGKDVELRCDPISGHTALYWYRQSLGQGLEFLIYFQGNSAPDKSGLPSDRFSAERTGGSVSTLTIQRTQQEDSAVYLCASSKNRASTDTQYFGPGTRLTVL.

In this sample, this clone turned up once. The chain employs TRBV10-3 and TRBJ2-7, with D maybe TRBD2 (7 bases). The CDR3 totals 15 residues. Trimming shortened V by 7 bases and J by 5 bases, and 21 bases separated the two germline ends. The V gene's germline CDR1 is ENHRY and CDR2 SYGVKD. CDR3 sequence: CAITSGEGISDEQYF. CDR3 in DNA: TGTGCCATCACCTCAGGGGAGGGGATATCAGACGAGCAGTACTTC.

V gene TRBV28 combines with J gene TRBJ2-7; a weak D match, TRBD1 (5 bases). The CDR3 spans 15 residues. V shed 2 bases and J shed 2 bases, with 13 bases lying between them. Per the germline V gene, CDR1 is MDHEN and CDR2 is SYDVKM. CDR3 protein: CASSLGKGRAYEQYF. CDR3 nucleotide sequence: TGTGCCAGCAGTTTAGGTAAGGGCAGGGCCTACGAGCAGTACTTC.

The chain links TRBV6-2 or TRBV6-3 to TRBJ1-1, with D perhaps TRBD1 (6 bases). The V end was cut by 6 bases, the J end by 3 bases, with 8 bases between. From germline, CDR1 is MNHEY and CDR2 SVGEGT. This CDR3 has 12 amino acids. The CDR3: CASSTGYTEAFF. The CDR3 DNA reads as TGTGCCAGCAGCACAGGGTACACTGAAGCTTTCTTT.

This chain links TRBV19 with TRBJ1-1; 9 bases are a match to TRBD1. Looked up from germline, CDR1 is LNHDA and CDR2 is SQIVND (reference sequence). V shed 3 bases, J shed 7 bases, and the junction held 3 bases outside the gene matches. The CDR3 sequence is 13 residues long. The CDR3 sequence is CASSMGQGIEAFF. CDR3 nucleotides: TGTGCCAGTAGTATGGGACAGGGTATTGAAGCTTTCTTT.

The sample holds one count of this clone. The chain links TRBV6-5 to TRBJ2-3; tentative D call: TRBD1 (7 bases). CDR1 MNHEY and CDR2 SVGAGI come from the germline V gene. There are 13 residues in the CDR3. V was shortened by 6 bases and J by 3 bases, with 10 bases between the two germline ends. The CDR3 DNA reads as TGTGCCAGCAGCAGGGGGGAGACAGATACGCAGTATTTT. Translating it yields CASSRGETDTQYF.

The chain combines TRBV28 with TRBJ1-4; 11 bases line up with TRBD1. Germline assignment: CDR1 MDHEN and CDR2 SYDVKM. Germline trimming cut 3 bases from V and 7 bases from J; bases unmatched to any gene: 4. The CDR3 is 15 amino acids. The CDR3 loop is CASSFGGTGGEKLFF. Here the CDR3 DNA reads TGTGCCAGCAGTTTTGGCGGGACAGGGGGTGAAAAACTGTTTTTT.

The rearrangement uses TRBV19 and TRBJ2-2, with TRBD2 matching over 13 bases. J was trimmed by 11 bases and V by 2 bases; bases with no gene match: 8. The CDR3 extends over 16 amino acids. The germline V gene has CDR1 LNHDA and CDR2 SQIVND (reference sequence). Here the CDR3 DNA reads TGTGCCAGTAGTATAACCCTCAGACTAGCGGGAGGAGAGCTGTTTTTT. Translating gives CASSITLRLAGGELFF.